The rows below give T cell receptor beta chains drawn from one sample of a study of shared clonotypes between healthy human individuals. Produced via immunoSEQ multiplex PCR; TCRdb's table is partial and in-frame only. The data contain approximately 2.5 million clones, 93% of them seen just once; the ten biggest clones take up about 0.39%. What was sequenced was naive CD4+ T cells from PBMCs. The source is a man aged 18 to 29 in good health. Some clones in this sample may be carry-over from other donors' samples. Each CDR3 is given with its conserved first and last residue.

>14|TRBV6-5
CASSLQGSGNTIYF
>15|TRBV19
CASSMGQAGDYGYTF
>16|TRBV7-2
CASSGRSGQLRDTQYF
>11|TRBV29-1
CSVEERNEQFF
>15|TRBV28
CASSPSGLGNQPQHF
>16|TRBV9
CASSAPSRGALGEQFF
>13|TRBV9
CASSAGPNTEAFF
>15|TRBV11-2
CASSFWTSGTYEQYF
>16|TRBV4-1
CASSQDAEVYDNEQFF
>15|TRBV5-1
CASRPRTAHTDTQYF
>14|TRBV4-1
CASSQSPAGGEQYF
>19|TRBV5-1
CASSPRKDETGGGVDEQFF
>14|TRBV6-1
CASSEAPTYQPQHF
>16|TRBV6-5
CASSYWKGGMRNEQFF
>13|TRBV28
CASRATGYYGYTF
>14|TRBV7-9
CASSRTGRAEKLFF
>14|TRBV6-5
CATNGRETYNEQFF
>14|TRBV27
CASSRQGAGTEAFF
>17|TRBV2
CASEAPNRDLGKYEQYF
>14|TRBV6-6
CASSVTLRYNEQFF
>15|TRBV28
CASTGPRQGSYEQYF
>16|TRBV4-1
CASSQDLRERTDTQYF
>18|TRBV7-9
CASPLSTSLRSGANVLTF
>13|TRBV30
CAWSVRGVQPQHF
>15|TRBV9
CASSSGQGNIYEQYF
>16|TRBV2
CASSEGRERGYNEQFF
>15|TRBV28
CASSLDNGGKRTQYF
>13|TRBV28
CASWRGQGYGYTF
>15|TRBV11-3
CASSYHGTPPTEAFF
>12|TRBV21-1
CASSPPTAWAFF
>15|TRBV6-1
CASPRSGVNTGELFF
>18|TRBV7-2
CASSFTTAGRGTYNEQFF
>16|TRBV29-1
CSVDEGQAGSYNEQFF
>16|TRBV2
CASSEVTLPGRFEQFF
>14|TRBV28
CASSSPGQNSPLHF
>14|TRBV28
CASSFPGTSDSQFF
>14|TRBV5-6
CASSLAHTANIQYF
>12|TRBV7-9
CASSLTSYEQYF
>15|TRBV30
CAWSGSLASFYEQYF
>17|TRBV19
CASSTYRGRLLNQPQHF
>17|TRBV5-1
CASSLGVGQGDTYEQYF
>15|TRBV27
CASRPSGTGNTEAFF
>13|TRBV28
CASSLDTNSPLHF
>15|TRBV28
CASTPGTGITDTQYF
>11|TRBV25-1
CASSNSFGYTF